The 22 T cell receptor beta chains below were found in one sample sequenced in a study of STAT3 mutations in large granular lymphocyte leukemia. Their cognate antigens are unknown. Overall study findings and caveats: In T-cell large granular lymphocyte leukemia, about half of patients showed multiple immunodominant subclonotypes.

Here immunoSEQ multiplex PCR was the method, and the copy in TCRdb shows in-frame clones only, minus some. The profile covers fewer than 20,000 clones, with 84% appearing a single time and 8.6% taken by the ten largest. Sequenced input: peripheral blood mononuclear cells. The receptors here all came from a man aged 50 to 59 with T-cell large granular lymphocyte leukemia. Some clones in this sample may be carry-over from other donors' samples.

This clone occurred once. The V call is TRBV10-1, the J call TRBJ1-5; 7 bases align to TRBD1. CDR1 WNHNN and CDR2 SYGVQD come from the germline V gene (reference sequence). This CDR3 has 15 residues. The J segment lost 4 bases and the V segment lost 10 bases, leaving 13 bases of the junction unmatched. CDR3 region: CAILSGGVGNQPQHF. The CDR3 nucleotides read TGCGCCATCCTATCAGGGGGGGTCGGGAATCAGCCCCAGCATTTT.

V gene TRBV5-4 combines with J gene TRBJ2-5; 8 nucleotides line up with TRBD2. The CDR3 is 17 amino acids. Unmatched junction bases numbered 13, after V lost 1 base and J lost 5 bases. Per the germline V gene, CDR1 is SGHNT and CDR2 is YYREEE (reference sequence). The CDR3 protein is CASSLLDGGAKGETQYF. The CDR3 DNA reads as TGTGCCAGCAGCTTGCTTGACGGGGGGGCCAAGGGTGAGACCCAGTACTTC.

This chain uses TRBV29-1 with TRBJ2-7; the match to TRBD2 covers 8 bases. Losses at the gene ends were 0 bases for V and 3 bases for J; bases not matched to a gene: 4. The CDR3 extends over 14 amino acids. Germline V gene data show CDR1 as SQVTM and CDR2 as ANQGSEA. The CDR3 region is CSVEEEAGGYEQYF. As DNA, the CDR3 is TGCAGCGTTGAAGAAGAGGCGGGAGGCTACGAGCAGTACTTC.

This clone was observed a few times. The chain couples TRBV10-3 to TRBJ2-5, with D tentatively TRBD1 or TRBD2 (6 bases each). V was trimmed by 6 bases and J by 4 bases, leaving 15 bases between them. CDR1 and CDR2 from the germline V gene are ENHRY and SYGVKD. CDR3 length: 14 residues. The CDR3, as DNA: TGTGCCATCAGGGACCCGGGGGCCGGAGAGACCCAGTACTTC. It specifies CAIRDPGAGETQYF.

The chain employs TRBV23-1 and TRBJ1-1; tentatively, D is TRBD1 (5 bases). TRBV23-1 is filed as an ORF, its function uncertain. This CDR3 is 13 amino acids long. Trimming stripped 4 bases from V and 3 bases from J, with 9 bases between. The CDR3 spells CASSRDSYTEAFF. The CDR3 region has the DNA TGCGCCAGCAGTCGCGACAGCTACACTGAAGCTTTCTTT.

This chain joins TRBV18 and TRBJ2-3; no firm D call. Trimming took off 5 bases at V and 5 bases at J, with 8 bases between the two ends. The CDR3 runs 12 residues. Per germline, CDR1 KGHSH and CDR2 LQKENI. The CDR3 is CASSRVRDTQYF. CDR3 nucleotides: TGTGCCAGCTCAAGGGTAAGAGATACGCAGTATTTT.

V is TRBV9 and J is TRBJ2-1, with D perhaps TRBD2 (5 bases). Germline-derived CDR1 and CDR2 are SGDLS and YYNGEE. V was cut by 0 bases and J by 9 bases, with 7 bases left in between. The CDR3 runs to 12 residues. As DNA, the CDR3 is TGTGCCAGCAGCGTAGATCGGGGTGAGCAGTTCTTC. Amino acid sequence: CASSVDRGEQFF.

The chain is built from TRBV4-1 and TRBJ2-3; no definite D call. The CDR3 covers 14 residues. The germline gives CDR1 MGHRA, CDR2 YSYEKL. V gave up 1 base and J gave up 4 bases, with 9 bases separating them. CDR3 coding DNA: TGCGCCAGCAGCCAAGTATTAGGCCCAGATACGCAGTATTTT. Amino acid sequence: CASSQVLGPDTQYF.

The chain is built from TRBV5-1 and TRBJ1-2; the D gene is possibly TRBD1 (6 bases). Germline CDR1 reads SGHRS; CDR2 reads YFSETQ. The CDR3 sequence is 12 residues long. Trimming removed 4 bases from V and 2 bases from J, with 6 bases in between. The CDR3 DNA follows: TGCGCCAGCAGCACAGGGAACTATGGCTACACCTTC. Translation gives CASSTGNYGYTF.

The rearrangement joins TRBV7-3 to TRBJ2-6; no firm D call. Germline CDR1 reads SGHTA; CDR2 reads FQGTGA. CDR3 size: 14 residues. With 7 bases removed from V and 0 bases from J, the gap between germline ends came to 7 bases. CDR3 amino acids: CASNSNSGANVLTF. The DNA of the CDR3 is TGTGCCAGCAACTCGAACTCTGGGGCCAACGTCCTGACTTTC.

The chain uses TRBV5-4 and TRBJ2-1, with 8 bases lining up with TRBD2. The CDR3 has 13 residues. The trim removed 4 bases at V and 3 bases at J, leaving 0 bases unmatched. Germline values: CDR1 SGHNT, CDR2 YYREEE (reference sequence). DNA for the CDR3: TGTGCCAGCAGCCGGGAGGGCTACAATGAGCAGTTCTTC. This gives the protein CASSREGYNEQFF. Looking up the rest from reference TRBV5-4 and TRBJ2-1 gives the full variable domain: ETGVTQSPTHLIKTRGQQVTLRCSSQSGHNTVSWYQQALGQGPQFIFQYYREEENGRGNFPPRFSGLQFPNYSSELNVNALELDDSALYLCASSREGYNEQFFGPGTRLTVL.

This chain uses TRBV11-2 with TRBJ2-7; 10 nucleotides line up with TRBD1. Trimming removed 5 bases from V and 3 bases from J; junction bases left unmatched: 10. There are 16 residues in the CDR3. Germline assignment: CDR1 SGHAT and CDR2 FQNNGV. DNA of the CDR3: TGTGCCAGCAGCATCTCGGGACAGGGGACGATCTACGAGCAGTACTTC. Translating gives CASSISGQGTIYEQYF.

The chain joins TRBV9 to TRBJ2-7; perhaps TRBD2 as D (5 bases). The CDR3 consists of 14 residues. Deletions cut 0 bases from V and 6 bases from J, with 13 bases between. The V gene's germline CDR1 is SGDLS and CDR2 YYNGEE. CDR3 bases: TGTGCCAGCAGCGTAGTAGGACTCTCAAGCGAGCAGTACTTC. Its translation is CASSVVGLSSEQYF. The variable domain in full, with the rest retrieved from reference TRBV9 and TRBJ2-7, is DSGVTQTPKHLITATGQRVTLRCSPRSGDLSVYWYQQSLDQGLQFLIQYYNGEERAKGNILERFSAQQFPDLHSELNLSSLELGDSALYFCASSVVGLSSEQYFGPGTRLTVT.

This clone was seen only once. The V and J genes are TRBV30 and TRBJ2-3; no clear D. CDR3 size: 13 residues. Trimming took off 3 bases at V and 0 bases at J, with 7 bases between the two ends. Germline V CDR1 and CDR2: GTSNPN, SVGIG (reference sequence). CDR3 nucleotide sequence: TGTGCCTGGAGGACGGCTAGCACAGATACGCAGTATTTT. Protein: CAWRTASTDTQYF.

This chain connects TRBV10-3 to TRBJ2-7, with 10 bases matching TRBD1. The CDR3 spans 16 residues. The V and J ends lost 3 bases and 3 bases, in that order; junction bases with no gene match: 8. The germline gives CDR1 ENHRY, CDR2 SYGVKD. The CDR3 is CAISDQLTGGGYEQYF. The CDR3 DNA reads TGTGCCATCAGTGACCAATTGACAGGGGGCGGCTACGAGCAGTACTTC.

The chain is built from TRBV7-9 and TRBJ2-1, with 8 bases matching TRBD2. The CDR3 runs 14 residues. V lost 5 bases and J lost 7; bases outside the gene matches: 7. Germline lookup yields CDR1 SEHNR and CDR2 FQNEAQ (reference sequence). The CDR3 loop reads CASSPGGTNNEQFF. DNA of the CDR3: TGTGCCAGCAGCCCGGGGGGGACGAATAATGAGCAGTTCTTC.

The chain recombines TRBV18 with TRBJ1-2; perhaps TRBD1 as D (5 bases). V lost 1 base and J lost 0, with 9 bases in between. The length of the CDR3 is 15 residues. From germline, CDR1 is KGHSH and CDR2 LQKENI. The CDR3 DNA sequence: TGTGCCAGCTCACCACGGGGCTCAGCTAACTATGGCTACACCTTC. It specifies CASSPRGSANYGYTF.

The chain joins TRBV11-2 to TRBJ1-1; possibly TRBD1 for D (6 bases). CDR3 length: 14 residues. The germline CDR1 and CDR2 sequences are SGHAT and FQNNGV. V shed 2 bases and J shed 5 bases, with 12 bases lying between them. The CDR3 DNA is TGTGCCAGCAGCTTATACAGGGTGGGGACTGAAGCTTTCTTT. As protein: CASSLYRVGTEAFF.

The V gene is TRBV7-9, the J gene TRBJ2-7; D gene unclear. This CDR3 spans 15 amino acids. Trimming took off 5 bases at V and 5 bases at J, with 19 bases between the two ends. Germline V gives CDR1 SEHNR, CDR2 FQNEAQ (reference sequence). The CDR3 loop is CASSPPNQPYHEQYF. CDR3 sequence (DNA): TGTGCCAGCAGCCCCCCGAACCAGCCTTACCACGAGCAGTACTTC.

The chain is built from TRBV25-1 and TRBJ2-3; D is unresolved. Trimming pared 5 bases from V and 3 bases from J, leaving 6 bases between. In germline, CDR1 is MGHDK, CDR2 SYGVNS. The CDR3 is made up of 12 amino acids. The CDR3 DNA reads as TGTGCCAGCAGTCCTTCGACAGATACGCAGTATTTT. The encoded protein is CASSPSTDTQYF.

The chain combines TRBV28 with TRBJ1-3, with D unclear. V gave up 4 bases and J gave up 3 bases, with 16 bases separating them. Germline CDR1 and CDR2: MDHEN and SYDVKM. The length of the CDR3 is 16 residues. The CDR3 reads CASSSPGRPLGNTIYF. The DNA for the CDR3 is TGTGCCAGCAGTTCCCCGGGCCGACCTCTTGGAAACACCATATATTTT.

The V gene is TRBV7-9, the J gene TRBJ2-1; D not resolved. The CDR3 is 12 amino acids. Germline V CDR1 and CDR2: SEHNR, FQNEAQ (reference sequence). V dropped 2 bases and J dropped 9 bases, with 8 bases sitting between them. CDR3 DNA: TGTGCCAGCAGCTTAAGTCAATCTGAGCAGTTCTTC. Amino acid sequence: CASSLSQSEQFF.